Following are 5 T cell receptor beta chains from one sample sequenced in a study of blood T cell repertoires in COVID-19. Repertoires were generated with immunoSEQ multiplex PCR, while TCRdb's copy carries only in-frame clones and drops some. The sample records roughly 66,000 clones, 65% to 90% being singletons. Sequencing input: peripheral blood. Source of these receptors: a man between 60 and 75 years old with acute or convalescent COVID-19.

This clone was observed a few times. The chain uses TRBV5-5 and TRBJ2-2; perhaps TRBD2 as D (5 bases). This CDR3 comprises 14 residues. Germline CDR1 is SGHKS and CDR2 is YYEKEE (reference sequence). The V and J ends lost 4 bases and 7 bases respectively, with 14 bases between them. CDR3 amino acids: CASSPSTSYGELFF. The CDR3 nucleotides are TGTGCCAGCAGCCCTTCCACTAGTTACGGGGAGCTGTTTTTT.

V and J are TRBV2 and TRBJ2-3; D may be TRBD1 (6 bases). V was clipped by 3 bases and J by 0 bases, with 10 bases between them. The CDR3 sequence is 15 residues long. CDR1 is SNHLY and CDR2 is FYNNEI in the germline V gene. CDR3 sequence reads: CASSDRDKSTDTQYF. The CDR3 DNA reads as TGTGCCAGCAGTGACCGGGACAAAAGCACAGATACGCAGTATTTT. Full variable domain (rest looked up from reference TRBV2 and TRBJ2-3): EPEVTQTPSHQVTQMGQEVILRCVPISNHLYFYWYRQILGQKVEFLVSFYNNEISEKSEIFDDQFSVERPDGSNFTLKIRSTKLEDSAMYFCASSDRDKSTDTQYFGPGTRLTVL.

This rearrangement joins TRBV19 to TRBJ2-7; possibly TRBD2 for D (6 bases). The CDR3 has 15 amino acids. The V end was cut by 1 base, the J end by 3 bases, with 13 bases between. Germline loops: CDR1 LNHDA, CDR2 SQIVND (reference sequence). As DNA, the CDR3 is TGTGCCAGTAGTATAGTGGGGGACTCTAGCTACGAGCAGTACTTC. Its translation is CASSIVGDSSYEQYF.

The V gene is TRBV7-2, the J gene TRBJ2-1; D gene uncertain. V lost 1 base and J 12 bases, leaving 13 bases between the germline ends. The CDR3 loop spans 13 amino acids. Germline values: CDR1 SGHTA, CDR2 FQGNSA. CDR3 sequence: CASSLVSGYGQFF. The DNA for the CDR3 is TGTGCCAGCAGCTTAGTATCAGGATATGGGCAGTTCTTC.

This clone was seen once. The V call is TRBV7-2, the J call TRBJ2-7, with D maybe TRBD2 (6 bases). Germline-derived CDR1 and CDR2 are SGHTA and FQGNSA. The V end lost 1 base, the J end lost 0 bases, and 10 bases lay between the germline ends. This CDR3 spans 15 amino acids. The CDR3 nucleotides are TGTGCCAGCAGCTTAGGACCAGCGGGCTCCTACGAGCAGTACTTC. Translated, it gives CASSLGPAGSYEQYF.